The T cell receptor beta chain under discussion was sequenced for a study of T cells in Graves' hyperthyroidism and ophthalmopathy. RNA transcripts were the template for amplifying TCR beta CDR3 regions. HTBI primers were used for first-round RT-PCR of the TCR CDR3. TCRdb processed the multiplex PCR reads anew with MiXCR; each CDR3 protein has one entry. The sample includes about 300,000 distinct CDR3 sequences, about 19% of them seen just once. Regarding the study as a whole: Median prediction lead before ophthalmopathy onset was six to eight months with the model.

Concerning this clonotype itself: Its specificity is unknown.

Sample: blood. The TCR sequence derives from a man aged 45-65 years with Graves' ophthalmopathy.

CDR3 bases: TGTGCCAGCAGCTTAGTGGGTCAGCGGGAGTTTTGGACCGGGGAGCTGTTTTTT. Translating gives CASSLVGQREFWTGELFF. The chain joins TRBV11-1 to TRBJ2-2, with 8 bases that match TRBD2. Unmatched junction bases numbered 12, after V lost 1 base and J lost 5 bases. The germline V gene has CDR1 SGHAT and CDR2 FQDESV (reference sequence). The CDR3 is 18 residues long.